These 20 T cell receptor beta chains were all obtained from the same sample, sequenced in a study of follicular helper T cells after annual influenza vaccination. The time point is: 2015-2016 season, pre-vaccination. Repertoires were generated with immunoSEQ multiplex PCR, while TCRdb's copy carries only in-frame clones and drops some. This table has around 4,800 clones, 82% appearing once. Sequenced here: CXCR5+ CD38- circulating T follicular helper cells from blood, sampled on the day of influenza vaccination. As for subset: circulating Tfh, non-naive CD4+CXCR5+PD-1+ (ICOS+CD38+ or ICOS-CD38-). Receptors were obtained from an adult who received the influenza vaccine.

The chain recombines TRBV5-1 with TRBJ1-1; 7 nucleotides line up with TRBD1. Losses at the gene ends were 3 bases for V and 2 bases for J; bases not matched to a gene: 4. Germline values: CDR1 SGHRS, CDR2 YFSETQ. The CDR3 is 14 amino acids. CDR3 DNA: TGCGCCAGCAGCTCGGACAGGTTTAACACTGAAGCTTTCTTT. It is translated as CASSSDRFNTEAFF.

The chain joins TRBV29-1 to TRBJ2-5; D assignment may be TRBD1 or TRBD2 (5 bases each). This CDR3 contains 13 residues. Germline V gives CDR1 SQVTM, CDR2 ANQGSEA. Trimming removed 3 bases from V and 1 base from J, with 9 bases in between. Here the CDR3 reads CSVERGAQETQYF. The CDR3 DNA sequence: TGCAGCGTTGAGAGGGGAGCCCAAGAGACCCAGTACTTC.

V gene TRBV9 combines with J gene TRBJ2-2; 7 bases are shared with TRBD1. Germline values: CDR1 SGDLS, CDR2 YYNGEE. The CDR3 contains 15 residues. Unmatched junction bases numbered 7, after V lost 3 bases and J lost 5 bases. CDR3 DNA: TGTGCCAGCAGCGCGGGACAGTTGGGGACCGGGGAGCTGTTTTTT. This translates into CASSAGQLGTGELFF.

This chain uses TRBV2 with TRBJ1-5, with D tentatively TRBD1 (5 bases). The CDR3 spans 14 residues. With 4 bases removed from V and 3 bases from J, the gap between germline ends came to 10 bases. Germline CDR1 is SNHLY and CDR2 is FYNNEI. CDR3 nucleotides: TGTGCCAGCAGTGTCTCCAGGGCCAATCAGCCCCAGCATTTT. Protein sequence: CASSVSRANQPQHF.

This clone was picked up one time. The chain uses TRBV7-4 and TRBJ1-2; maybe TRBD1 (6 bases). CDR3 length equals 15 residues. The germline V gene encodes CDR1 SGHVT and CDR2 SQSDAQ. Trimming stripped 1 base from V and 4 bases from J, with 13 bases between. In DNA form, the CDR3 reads TGTGCCAGCAGCTTAGGCACAGGGACTCGCTATGGCTACACCTTC. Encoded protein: CASSLGTGTRYGYTF.

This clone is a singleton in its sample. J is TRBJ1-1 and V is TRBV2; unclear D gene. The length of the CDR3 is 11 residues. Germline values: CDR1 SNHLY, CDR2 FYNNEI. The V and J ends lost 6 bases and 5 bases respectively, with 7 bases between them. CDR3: CASRTQTEAFF. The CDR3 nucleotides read TGTGCCAGCAGGACCCAGACTGAAGCTTTCTTT.

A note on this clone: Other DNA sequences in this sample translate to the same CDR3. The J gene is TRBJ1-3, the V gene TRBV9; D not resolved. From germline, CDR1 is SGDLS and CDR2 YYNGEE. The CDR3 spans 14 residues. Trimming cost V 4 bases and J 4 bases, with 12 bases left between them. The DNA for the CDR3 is TGTGCCAGCAGCCTTCCCGGTCGGGGAAACACCATATATTTT. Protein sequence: CASSLPGRGNTIYF.

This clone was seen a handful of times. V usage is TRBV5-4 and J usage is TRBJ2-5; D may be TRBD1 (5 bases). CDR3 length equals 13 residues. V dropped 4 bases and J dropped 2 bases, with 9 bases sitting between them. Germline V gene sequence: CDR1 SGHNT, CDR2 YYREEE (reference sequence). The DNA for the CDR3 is TGTGCCAGCAGCCTGACAGAGCAAGAGACCCAGTACTTC. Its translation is CASSLTEQETQYF.

CDR3 region: CASSQDLVWWGTEAFF. CDR3 sequence (DNA): TGTGCCAGCAGCCAAGATCTTGTTTGGTGGGGAACTGAAGCTTTCTTT. The chain links TRBV4-2 to TRBJ1-1; D ambiguous. V gave up 0 bases and J gave up 5 bases, with 16 bases separating them. In germline, CDR1 is LGHNA, CDR2 YNFKEQ. The CDR3 loop spans 16 amino acids.

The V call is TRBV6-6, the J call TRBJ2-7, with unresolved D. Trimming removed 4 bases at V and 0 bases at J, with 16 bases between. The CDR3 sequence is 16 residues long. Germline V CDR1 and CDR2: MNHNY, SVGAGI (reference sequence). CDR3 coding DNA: TGTGCCAGCAGTTCCCTCCAACAGACCCGCTCCTACGAGCAGTACTTC. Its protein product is CASSSLQQTRSYEQYF.

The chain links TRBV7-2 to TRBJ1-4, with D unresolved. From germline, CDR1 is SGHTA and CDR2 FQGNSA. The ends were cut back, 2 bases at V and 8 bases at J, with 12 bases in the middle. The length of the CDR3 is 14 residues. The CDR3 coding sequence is TGTGCCAGCAGCTTACGACAAAAAGGGGAAAAACTGTTTTTT. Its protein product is CASSLRQKGEKLFF.

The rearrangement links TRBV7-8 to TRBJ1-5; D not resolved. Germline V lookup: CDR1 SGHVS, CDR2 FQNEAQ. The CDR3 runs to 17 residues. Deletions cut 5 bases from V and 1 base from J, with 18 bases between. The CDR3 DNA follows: TGTGCCAGCAGCCCCGTCTCAGGAGCCGAGAGCAATCAGCCCCAGCATTTT. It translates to CASSPVSGAESNQPQHF.

The CDR3 protein is CASSRLLTGGEQYF. CDR3 in DNA: TGTGCCAGCAGCCGCTTACTTACAGGGGGCGAGCAGTACTTC. The chain employs TRBV14 and TRBJ2-7; 8 nucleotides align to TRBD1. The junction had 8 bases not matched to a gene; V was cut back by 4 bases and J by 6 bases. CDR1 and CDR2 from the germline V gene are SGHDN and FVKESK. The CDR3 is made up of 14 amino acids.

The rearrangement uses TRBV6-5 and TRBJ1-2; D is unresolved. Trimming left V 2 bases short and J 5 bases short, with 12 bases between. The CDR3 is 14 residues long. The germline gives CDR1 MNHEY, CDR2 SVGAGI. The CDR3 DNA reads TGTGCCAGCAGTTACAGCGGCGGCGGATATGGCTACACCTTC. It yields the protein CASSYSGGGYGYTF.

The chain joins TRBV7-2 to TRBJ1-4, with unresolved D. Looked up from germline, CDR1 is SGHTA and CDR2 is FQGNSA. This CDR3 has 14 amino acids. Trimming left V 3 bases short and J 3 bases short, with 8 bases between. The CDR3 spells CASSLSQANEKLFF. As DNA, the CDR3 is TGTGCCAGCAGCTTGAGCCAGGCTAATGAAAAACTGTTTTTT.

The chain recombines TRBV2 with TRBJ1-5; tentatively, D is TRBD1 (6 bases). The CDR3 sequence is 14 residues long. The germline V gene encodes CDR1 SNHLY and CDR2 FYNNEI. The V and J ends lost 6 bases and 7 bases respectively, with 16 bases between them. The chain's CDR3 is CASSPGQGRQPQHF. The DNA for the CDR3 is TGTGCCAGCAGCCCGGGCCAGGGGAGACAGCCCCAGCATTTT.

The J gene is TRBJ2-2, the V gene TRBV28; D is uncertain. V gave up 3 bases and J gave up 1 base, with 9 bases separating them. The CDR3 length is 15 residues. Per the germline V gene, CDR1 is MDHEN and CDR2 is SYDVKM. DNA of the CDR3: TGTGCCAGCAGTTTTTTAGGAAAGAACACCGGGGAGCTGTTTTTT. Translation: CASSFLGKNTGELFF.

This CDR3 is CASTSSWGGNSPLHF. CDR3 nucleotide sequence: TGTGCCAGCACCTCGTCTTGGGGTGGTAATTCACCCCTCCACTTT. The rearrangement uses TRBV4-2 and TRBJ1-6; D unresolved. Trimming stripped 7 bases from V and 6 bases from J, with 16 bases between. This CDR3 has 15 residues. CDR1 is LGHNA, CDR2 YNFKEQ, per germline.

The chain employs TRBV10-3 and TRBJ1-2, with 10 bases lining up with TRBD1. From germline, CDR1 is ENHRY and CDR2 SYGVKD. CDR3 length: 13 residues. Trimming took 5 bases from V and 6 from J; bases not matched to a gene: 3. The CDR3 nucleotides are TGTGCCATCAGTCAGACAGGGGGCGATGGCTACACCTTC. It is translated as CAISQTGGDGYTF.

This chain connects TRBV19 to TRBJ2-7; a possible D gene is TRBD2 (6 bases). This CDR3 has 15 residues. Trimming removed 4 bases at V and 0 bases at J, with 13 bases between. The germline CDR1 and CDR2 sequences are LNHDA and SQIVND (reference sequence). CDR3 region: CASSKSGSASYEQYF. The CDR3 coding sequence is TGTGCCAGTAGTAAATCCGGGAGTGCCTCCTACGAGCAGTACTTC.